Sequencing of this T cell receptor beta chain was carried out in a study of human T cells and chemical hapten exposure (dated by TCRdb to about 2021). In the study overall: For sensitization, 2% DPC in acetone was applied to an approximately 2 cm by approximately 2 cm area of upper inner arm skin. Blood samples were taken from patients before sensitization (week 0) and at 2, 6 and about 24 weeks after DPC sensitization. This study followed changes in the peripheral blood TCR repertoire in vivo during primary and secondary sensitization of alopecia patients to the hapten diphenylcyclopropenone (DPC). Libraries were pooled for sequencing, and variation in per-sample TCR yields was attributed mainly to small differences in library volumes within the pool. Patients additionally received weekly therapeutic DPC doses to the scalp throughout the approximately 24-week study period. Patch testing was done on the upper back using Finn chambers containing 0.01% DPC, and results were scored after 6 days according to International Contact Dermatitis Research Group standards. Alopecia areata with under or over 50% scalp involvement, alopecia totalis and alopecia universalis were represented in the patient cohort, which was mostly female. Blood for TCR sequencing was provided by twenty-nine alopecia patients at one to four time points (pre-sensitization, 2, 6 and 24 weeks).

The germline V gene provides CDR1 SGHDN and CDR2 FVKESK. The trim is 5 bases for V and 4 bases for J, with a gap of 12 bases between the germline ends. From cysteine to phenylalanine, the CDR3 is 14 amino acids long. Kept here is only the CDR3 DNA, which spans 42 bases and is read in frame from base 1. To prepare the library, RACE was applied. Sequenced using a NextSeq 500. During library preparation, unique molecular identifiers were attached to individual cDNA molecules so that TCRs could be counted quantitatively and reproducibly. For every blood RNA sample, sequencing covered both the TCR alpha and TCR beta chains. The study's processing was this. A median of around 96,000 TCRs per sample was observed, with a range of 23,224 to 690,600. The Decombinator software suite was used to annotate V, J and CDR3 in the TCR reads. For the PS versus PT1 abundance plots, all samples were subsampled to the same number of TCRs (28,000). Expanded TCRs were defined as absent before sensitization and observed at least eight times at the 2-week time point. Using fastp at Q25 and MiXCR, TCRdb reprocessed the public reads and kept productive beta chains. Merged by CDR3 protein, the rows form single entries marked with the most common genes and DNA. The V and J calls were determined by TCRdb, not by the authors. For this sample the table gives tens of thousands of distinct CDR3 sequences, of which roughly a tenth were detected only once. Jointly, the top ten make up about 6.6% of the sample.

Results and caveats for the whole study, not just this receptor: All patients had alopecia, a presumed autoimmune disease, so their immune response might differ from that of healthy individuals. Patch test score correlated positively with the number of PT1 expanded TCRs, reaching significance at thresholds 8, 16 and 32 but not at 4. Significantly more large CDR3 similarity clusters were formed by expanded TCRs than by pre-sensitization or healthy control sets, consistent with antigen-driven responses. Repeated subsampling changed both the strength of the expansion versus patch-test correlation and the threshold at which the correlation became significant. No change with DPC sensitization was found in the number of TCRs above 1 in 1000 frequency, and no evidence of global repertoire structure alterations was found.

This clonotype was counted at least ten times. Its target antigen remains unknown. Base quality data are lacking; no much larger clone is found one base away. The meaning of the sample's time point label: patch test 2, 6 weeks after DPC sensitization. The treatment or condition label, read with the paper, signifies: therapeutic diphenylcyclopropenone sensitization with weekly scalp DPC. At every patch-test visit, the blood draw took place before the patch test was put on. Patients were considered eligible if aged 18 to 70, diagnosed with alopecia and deemed suitable for DPC therapy, and patients were excluded if pregnant. Total RNA was isolated from unfractionated whole blood collected in Tempus Blood RNA tubes.

This sample comprised whole blood, obtained in connection with sensitization to the hapten diphenylcyclopropenone (DPC). Recombination joined TRBV14 with TRBJ1-3, with the D segment identity uncertain. This TCR came from a man younger than 45 with alopecia areata. Some clones in this sample may be carry-over from other donors' samples. The DNA is TGTGCCAGCAGCGCACCGTACAAGGGAAACACCATATATTTT. Translation gives CASSAPYKGNTIYF.